This TCR beta chain was obtained from a study of T cells in Graves' hyperthyroidism and ophthalmopathy. Study conclusions and caveats: Within blood appeared most thyroid clonotypes that had expanded above 0.001. Ophthalmopathy and stable hyperthyroidism were told apart by a 13 V-J model.

This clonotype was recorded once. What it binds is unknown. Sequence at one end of the junction differs from germline and may be a read error. Germline V gene data show CDR1 as MNHEY and CDR2 as SVGAGI. This CDR3 comprises 16 residues. Amplified regions were TCR beta CDR3 sequences from RNA transcripts. Primed by the HTBI set, a first-round RT-PCR was run on the TCR CDR3. One entry per CDR3 protein results from TCRdb running MiXCR on the multiplex PCR reads. Found here are 660,000 or so distinct CDR3 sequences, less than 45% of them singletons; the top ten hold more than 7%. The sequence was collected from an adult man with Graves' disease, either hyperthyroidism or ophthalmopathy (not recorded which). This chain connects TRBV6-5 to TRBJ1-6; D is ambiguous. Sequences were obtained from peripheral blood or thyroid tissue (not recorded which). The CDR3: CASSEARYPVGSPPHF. The CDR3 nucleotides are TGTGCCAGCAGTGAAGCGCGATACCCTGTAGGTTCACCCCCCCACTTT.